These T cell receptor beta chains were read from a single sample in a study of cytomegalovirus exposure and HLA in healthy donors. TCRdb's table, derived via immunoSEQ multiplex PCR, lists solely in-frame clones and lacks some. The data contain tens of thousands of clones, about 80% of them seen just once; the ten biggest clones take up around 4.5%. The sequenced sample was PBMCs. These receptors were obtained from a young man in good health and CMV-seronegative. CDR3s include the opening cysteine and the closing phenylalanine or tryptophan. Fields, in order: clone size, J gene, V gene, D gene, CDR3 DNA, CDR3 protein. The D gene is left open where the match is weak. Only some rows state a clone size, as once, few, many or a class for expanded clones.

. TRBJ2-3 TRBV9 . TGTGCCAGCAGCCCCCCGTGGAGGGAAGAAGATACGCAGTATTTT CASSPPWREEDTQYF
. TRBJ1-1 TRBV25-1 . TGTGCCAGCAGTGAGGGGCAGAACACTGAAGCTTTCTTT CASSEGQNTEAFF
. TRBJ1-3 TRBV5-1 . TGCGCCAGCAGCTTGGCATTCGCGTCCGGCTCTGGAAACACCATATATTTT CASSLAFASGSGNTIYF
. TRBJ2-5 TRBV29-1 . TGCAGCGCTCCCCCAAGGGGGGGAGAGACCCAGTACTTC CSAPPRGGETQYF
. TRBJ2-3 TRBV27 . TGTGCCAGCAGTTCGTTTGGGGCCCCGCTGGACACAGATACGCAGTATTTT CASSSFGAPLDTDTQYF
. TRBJ2-1 TRBV5-1 TRBD2 TGCGCCAGCAGCCTCTATGGACTAGCGGGAGGGCCGCCGGAGCAGTTCTTC CASSLYGLAGGPPEQFF
. TRBJ2-7 TRBV5-6 TRBD1 TGTGCCAGCAGCCTGCAGGGACAGGGGGTATACGAGCAGTACTTC CASSLQGQGVYEQYF
. TRBJ2-5 TRBV6-6 . TGTGCCAGCAGTCAGGGATTGGGAGAGACCCAGTACTTC CASSQGLGETQYF
once TRBJ2-3 TRBV18 TRBD2 TGTGCCAGCTCAACGACTCCAGCGGGGACAGATACGCAGTATTTT CASSTTPAGTDTQYF
few TRBJ1-3 TRBV6-5 . TGTGCCAGCAGTTACTCGCTAGTGTCTGGAAACACCATATATTTT CASSYSLVSGNTIYF
. TRBJ2-5 TRBV10-3 . TGTGCCATCAGTGAGTCAGGCAGGGACCAAGAGACCCAGTACTTC CAISESGRDQETQYF
. TRBJ2-2 TRBV6-4 TRBD1 TGTGCCAGCAGTCTTCAGGGGGATGCCGGGGAGCTGTTTTTT CASSLQGDAGELFF
. TRBJ1-2 TRBV5-5 . TGTGCCAGCAGCTTGGCCAGGCAGGCTAACTATGGCTACACCTTC CASSLARQANYGYTF
. TRBJ1-1 TRBV4-2 . TGTGCCAGCAGCCGAACAGGGAAAACTGAAGCTTTCTTT CASSRTGKTEAFF
. TRBJ2-7 TRBV6-5 TRBD1 TGTGCCACCCGGGGGACAGGGGGTCTCGACGAGCAGTACTTC CATRGTGGLDEQYF
. TRBJ2-7 TRBV11-2 TRBD1 TGTGCCAGCAGCACAGGGACAGTTTACGAGCAGTACTTC CASSTGTVYEQYF
. TRBJ2-3 TRBV5-8 . TGTGCCAGCAGCTTGGACCGGGTGACAGATACGCAGTATTTT CASSLDRVTDTQYF
. TRBJ1-6 TRBV19 . TGTGCCAGTAGTATACGGGGTGATTCACCCCTCCACTTT CASSIRGDSPLHF
. TRBJ2-1 TRBV6-1 TRBD1 TGTGCCAGCGAGACAGGGGAGGCCTACAATGAGCAGTTCTTC CASETGEAYNEQFF
. TRBJ2-2 TRBV27 . TGTGCCAGCAGTTTATCGTTTACTGGTGGCGGGGAGCTGTTTTTT CASSLSFTGGGELFF
. TRBJ2-1 TRBV7-9 TRBD2 TGTGCCAGCACCCGACCACTAGCGAGTACCTACAATGAGCAGTTCTTC CASTRPLASTYNEQFF
. TRBJ1-4 TRBV20-1 . TGCAGTGCTAGCCACAGGGAGAAACTGTTTTTT CSASHREKLFF
. TRBJ1-2 TRBV11-2 . TGTGCCAGCAGGGGGGCGGGCTATGGCTACACCTTC CASRGAGYGYTF
. TRBJ2-3 TRBV27 . TGTGCCAGCTCCATCAGCACAGATACGCAGTATTTT CASSISTDTQYF
few TRBJ1-1 TRBV5-1 TRBD1 TGCGCCAGCAGCAAGGGTAGGGGGCAAACTGAAGCTTTCTTT CASSKGRGQTEAFF
. TRBJ1-4 TRBV5-6 . TGTGCCAGCAGCTTACAGGACACCATCTTTGAAAAACTGTTTTTT CASSLQDTIFEKLFF
. TRBJ1-3 TRBV6-5 . TGTGCCAGCACTGGGGCCGGAAACACCATATATTTT CASTGAGNTIYF
. TRBJ2-7 TRBV27 TRBD1 TGTGCCAGCAGTTTGACAGGGGGCGAGCAGTACTTC CASSLTGGEQYF
. TRBJ2-7 TRBV30 TRBD1 TGTGCCTGGAGTGCTCGACAGGGGGTCACCTACGAGCAGTACTTC CAWSARQGVTYEQYF
few TRBJ1-5 TRBV30 . TGTGCCTGGACGGGAGGGGATAGCAATCAGCCCCAGCATTTT CAWTGGDSNQPQHF
once TRBJ1-1 TRBV9 . TGTGCCAGCAGCGCAACCACAGCGGGGGACGGGAACACTGAAGCTTTCTTT CASSATTAGDGNTEAFF
. TRBJ1-1 TRBV29-1 . TGCAGCGTCCAGGGAGGGGGCACTGAAGCTTTCTTT CSVQGGGTEAFF
. TRBJ2-3 TRBV15 . TGTGCCACCAGTCGAGCGGGCACAGATACGCAGTATTTT CATSRAGTDTQYF
. TRBJ2-5 TRBV30 . TGTGCCTGGAGTGTATCCGCAGGGCAGTACTTC CAWSVSAGQYF
. TRBJ2-7 TRBV25-1 TRBD2 TGTGCCACCCGGACTAGCGTGGGGTACGAGCAGTACTTC CATRTSVGYEQYF
. TRBJ1-2 TRBV19 . TGTGCCAGTAGTATTCAAAGCGCCCACTATGGCTACACCTTC CASSIQSAHYGYTF
few TRBJ1-2 TRBV6-5 . TGTGCCAGCAGCACCGCAACAGGGAATGGCTACACCTTC CASSTATGNGYTF
. TRBJ1-5 TRBV30 TRBD1 TGTGCCTGGACTGGACAGGGGGGACAGCCCCAGCATTTT CAWTGQGGQPQHF
. TRBJ2-7 TRBV6-6 TRBD2 TGTGCCAGCAGTTACTCCGGGGGGTCCTACGAGCAGTACTTC CASSYSGGSYEQYF
once TRBJ1-6 TRBV6-5 . TGTGCCAGCAGTTACCGGGGCGACGGGGGAAATTCACCCCTCCACTTT CASSYRGDGGNSPLHF
. TRBJ2-7 TRBV7-6 TRBD2 TGTGCCAGCAGCTTAGGGACTAGCATCGGTCCCTACGAGCAGTACTTC CASSLGTSIGPYEQYF
. TRBJ2-7 TRBV7-2 TRBD2 TGTGCCAGCAGCTTAGGGGGACTAGCGGAGCAGTACTTC CASSLGGLAEQYF
. TRBJ1-4 TRBV28 . TGTGCCAGCAGTCACCCAGGGGCGGGGGGGAATGAAAAACTGTTTTTT CASSHPGAGGNEKLFF
. TRBJ2-7 TRBV7-6 TRBD2 TGTGCCAGCAGCTTAGACCCGGGACTAGCGGGAGGGAAAAGCTCCTACGAGCAGTACTTC CASSLDPGLAGGKSSYEQYF
. TRBJ2-3 TRBV25-1 TRBD2 TGTGCCAGCAGTGTTACTAGCGGGGGGGCAAGAGATACGCAGTATTTT CASSVTSGGARDTQYF
. TRBJ2-7 TRBV4-3 . TGCGCCAGCAGCCAAGATCTTGCGGGGGCAGTGAGCTCCTACGAGCAGTACTTC CASSQDLAGAVSSYEQYF
. TRBJ1-4 TRBV7-9 . TGTTCCAGCAGCTCCACACCTGGGGGGTCCAGGTTTTTT CSSSSTPGGSRFF
. TRBJ1-3 TRBV6-1 . TGTGCCAGCAGTGAACAGGGGAGCTCTGGAAACACCATATATTTT CASSEQGSSGNTIYF
once TRBJ2-7 TRBV28 . TGTGCCAGCAGTGAACAGGGTTACGAGCAGTACTTC CASSEQGYEQYF
. TRBJ2-2 TRBV11-3 TRBD1 TGTGCCAGCAGCCGAGACAGGGGTAACACCGGGGAGCTGTTTTTT CASSRDRGNTGELFF
few TRBJ2-7 TRBV11-2 . TGTGCCAGCAGCTTAGATGGAAGAGGGGGCGAGCAGTACTTC CASSLDGRGGEQYF
few TRBJ1-1 TRBV27 . TGTGCCAGCAGTTTGGGAGGAGGGGTTTGGACTGAAGCTTTCTTT CASSLGGGVWTEAFF
. TRBJ1-1 TRBV12-5 TRBD1 TGTGCTAGTGGTTTGGGACAGGGGAGGACTGAAGCTTTCTTT CASGLGQGRTEAFF
. TRBJ2-1 TRBV4-3 . TGCGCCAGCAGCCAAGATCAGACTAGCTCCTACAATGAGCAGTTCTTC CASSQDQTSSYNEQFF
few TRBJ1-2 TRBV5-6 . TGTGCCAGCAGCATCCGGGCCGGGGGAGGCTACACCTTC CASSIRAGGGYTF